A selection of T cell receptor beta chains follows, all from one sample in a study of blood T cell repertoires in COVID-19. Method: immunoSEQ multiplex PCR; TCRdb's copy keeps in-frame clones and lacks some. The table has 77,000 or so clones, around 80% seen once. The material sequenced was peripheral blood. Receptor source: a woman older than 75 with active or convalescent COVID-19. Each CDR3 is given with its conserved first and last residue. D genes are given only for firm matches. Clone size appears in some rows only: once, few, many, or a class for an expanded clone.

CDR3 protein,CDR3 DNA,D gene,V gene,J gene,clone size,CDR3 length
CASSLRRGGTDTQYF,TGTGCCAGCAGTTTGAGGCGGGGGGGCACAGATACGCAGTATTTT,TRBD2,TRBV6-2/TRBV6-3,TRBJ2-3,few,15
CASRGTVNTEAFF,TGTGCCAGTAGGGGGACAGTGAACACTGAAGCTTTCTTT,TRBD1,TRBV19,TRBJ1-1,NA,13
CASSRLGNTIYF,TGTGCCAGCAGTCGGTTGGGAAACACCATATATTTT,NA,TRBV9,TRBJ1-3,NA,12
CASSPLGGGSGYTF,TGTGCCAGCAGCCCACTTGGGGGGGGGTCCGGCTACACCTTC,NA,TRBV28,TRBJ1-2,NA,14
CASSKLAGAVNEQFF,TGTGCCAGCAGCAAACTAGCGGGGGCTGTGAATGAGCAGTTCTTC,TRBD2,TRBV7-8,TRBJ2-1,NA,15
CASSETITYEQYF,TGTGCCAGCAGTGAGACAATAACCTACGAGCAGTACTTC,NA,TRBV2,TRBJ2-7,NA,13
CASRPKRGPDFLAKNIQYF,TGTGCCAGTCGCCCGAAGCGGGGGCCCGACTTTCTAGCCAAAAACATTCAGTACTTC,TRBD2,TRBV19,TRBJ2-4,NA,19
CASSLGGQGTIATEAFF,TGTGCCAGCAGCTTAGGGGGACAGGGAACAATCGCCACTGAAGCTTTCTTT,TRBD1,TRBV7-2,TRBJ1-1,NA,17
CASSWGGVDNEQFF,TGTGCCAGCAGTTGGGGGGGGGTCGACAATGAGCAGTTCTTC,TRBD2,TRBV27,TRBJ2-1,many,14
CASSLIQGAGEQYF,TGCGCCAGCAGCTTGATTCAGGGTGCCGGCGAGCAGTACTTC,NA,TRBV5-1,TRBJ2-7,NA,14
CASSSGGFTEAFF,TGTGCCAGCAGTTCGGGGGGCTTCACTGAAGCTTTCTTT,NA,TRBV27,TRBJ1-1,NA,13
CASSEYRSYEQYF,TGTGCCAGCAGTGAATACAGATCCTACGAGCAGTACTTC,NA,TRBV2,TRBJ2-7,NA,13
CASSSGGQGYGYTF,TGTGCCAGCAGCTCAGGCGGCCAGGGCTATGGCTACACCTTC,NA,TRBV7-8,TRBJ1-2,few,14
CASSLGTGFYNSPLHF,TGTGCCAGCAGCCTCGGGACAGGCTTCTATAATTCACCCCTCCACTTT,TRBD1,TRBV2,TRBJ1-6,NA,16
CASSGPATIREGYGYTF,TGTGCCAGCAGTGGACCTGCCACCATCAGGGAAGGTTATGGCTACACCTTC,NA,TRBV28,TRBJ1-2,NA,17
CASSSLNSGTQGGKVYGYTF,TGTGCCAGCAGCTCTTTAAATTCCGGGACTCAGGGAGGGAAGGTCTATGGCTACACCTTC,NA,TRBV5-4,TRBJ1-2,NA,20
CASSKVLGTLDNSPLHF,TGTGCCAGCAGCAAAGTTCTCGGGACACTGGATAATTCACCCCTCCACTTT,NA,TRBV21-1,TRBJ1-6,NA,17
CASSIGGPRGETQYF,TGTGCCAGTAGTATAGGGGGTCCCCGGGGGGAGACCCAGTACTTC,NA,TRBV19,TRBJ2-5,NA,15
CASSEYGTEINYGYTF,TGTGCCAGCAGTGAATATGGGACTGAGATTAACTATGGCTACACCTTC,NA,TRBV25-1,TRBJ1-2,NA,16
CASSQEERGGDTQYF,TGTGCCAGCAGCCAAGAAGAGCGGGGGGGTGATACGCAGTATTTT,TRBD2,TRBV4-2,TRBJ2-3,NA,15
CATTGTGDNEQFF,TGTGCCACCACCGGGACAGGGGACAATGAGCAGTTCTTC,TRBD1,TRBV15,TRBJ2-1,NA,13
CASRQGNGELFF,TGTGCCAGCAGGCAGGGGAACGGGGAGCTGTTTTTT,NA,TRBV2,TRBJ2-2,few,12
CASTPWGGNQETQYF,TGTGCCAGCACCCCCTGGGGGGGTAACCAAGAGACCCAGTACTTC,TRBD2,TRBV6-2/TRBV6-3,TRBJ2-5,NA,15
CACTSATVDSPLHF,TGTGCCTGCACGTCGGCGACAGTGGATTCACCCCTCCACTTT,NA,TRBV30,TRBJ1-6,NA,14
CASSINPTQGSPLHF,TGTGCCAGTAGTATAAACCCGACCCAGGGTTCACCCCTCCACTTT,NA,TRBV19,TRBJ1-6,NA,15
CASSVAGYGYTF,TGTGCCAGCAGCGTAGCGGGCTATGGCTACACCTTC,NA,TRBV9,TRBJ1-2,NA,12
CASSLFGGGGRNIQYF,TGTGCCAGCAGTTTATTTGGCGGGGGGGGTCGTAACATTCAGTACTTC,TRBD2,TRBV28,TRBJ2-4,NA,16
CASSYGTYGYTF,TGTGCCAGCAGTTACGGCACCTATGGCTACACCTTC,NA,TRBV6-2/TRBV6-3,TRBJ1-2,NA,12